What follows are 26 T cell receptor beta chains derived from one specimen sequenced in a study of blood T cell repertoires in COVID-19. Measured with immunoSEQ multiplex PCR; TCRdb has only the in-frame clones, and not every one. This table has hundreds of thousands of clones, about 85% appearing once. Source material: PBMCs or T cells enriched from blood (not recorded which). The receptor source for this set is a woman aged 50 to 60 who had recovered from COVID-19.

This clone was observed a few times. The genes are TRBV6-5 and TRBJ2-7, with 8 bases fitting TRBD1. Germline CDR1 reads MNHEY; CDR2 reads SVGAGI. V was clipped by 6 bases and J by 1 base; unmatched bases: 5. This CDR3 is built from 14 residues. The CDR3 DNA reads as TGTGCCAGCAGCCGGGACAGGAGATCCTACGAGCAGTACTTC. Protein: CASSRDRRSYEQYF.

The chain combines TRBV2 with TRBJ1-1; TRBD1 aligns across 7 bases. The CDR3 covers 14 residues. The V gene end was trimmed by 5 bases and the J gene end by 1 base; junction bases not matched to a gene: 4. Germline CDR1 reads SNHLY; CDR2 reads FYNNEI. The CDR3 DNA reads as TGTGCCAGCAGTTCGACAGGGTCGAACACTGAAGCTTTCTTT. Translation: CASSSTGSNTEAFF. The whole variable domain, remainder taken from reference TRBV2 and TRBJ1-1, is EPEVTQTPSHQVTQMGQEVILRCVPISNHLYFYWYRQILGQKVEFLVSFYNNEISEKSEIFDDQFSVERPDGSNFTLKIRSTKLEDSAMYFCASSSTGSNTEAFFGQGTRLTVV.

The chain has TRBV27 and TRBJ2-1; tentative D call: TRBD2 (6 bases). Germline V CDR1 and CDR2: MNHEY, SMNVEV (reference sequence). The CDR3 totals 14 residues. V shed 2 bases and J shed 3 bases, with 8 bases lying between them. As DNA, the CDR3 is TGTGCCAGCAGTTTAGCGGGGTTCTACAATGAGCAGTTCTTC. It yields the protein CASSLAGFYNEQFF.

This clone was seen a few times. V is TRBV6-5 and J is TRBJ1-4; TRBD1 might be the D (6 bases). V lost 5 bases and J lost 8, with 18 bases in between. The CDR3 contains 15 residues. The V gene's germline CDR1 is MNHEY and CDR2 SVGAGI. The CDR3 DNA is TGTGCCAGCAGTCCCACAGGGTTGGTTGGAGAAAAACTGTTTTTT. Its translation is CASSPTGLVGEKLFF.

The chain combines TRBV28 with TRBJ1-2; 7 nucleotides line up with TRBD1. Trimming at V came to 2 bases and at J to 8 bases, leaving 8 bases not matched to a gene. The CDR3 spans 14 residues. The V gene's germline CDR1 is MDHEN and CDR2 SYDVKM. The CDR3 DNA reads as TGTGCCAGCAGTTTAAGGTTAACAGGGGTAGGCTACACCTTC. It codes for CASSLRLTGVGYTF.

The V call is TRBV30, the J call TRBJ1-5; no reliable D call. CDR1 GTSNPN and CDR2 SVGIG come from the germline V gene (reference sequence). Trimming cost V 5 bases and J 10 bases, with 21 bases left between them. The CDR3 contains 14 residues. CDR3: CAWGSEGPGKPQHF. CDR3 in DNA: TGTGCCTGGGGTTCAGAGGGCCCGGGGAAACCCCAGCATTTT. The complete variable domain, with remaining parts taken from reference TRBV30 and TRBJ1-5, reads SQTIHQWPATLVQPVGSPLSLECTVEGTSNPNLYWYRQAAGRGLQLLFYSVGIGQISSEVPQNLSASRPQDRQFILSSKKLLLSDSGFYLCAWGSEGPGKPQHFGDGTRLSIL.

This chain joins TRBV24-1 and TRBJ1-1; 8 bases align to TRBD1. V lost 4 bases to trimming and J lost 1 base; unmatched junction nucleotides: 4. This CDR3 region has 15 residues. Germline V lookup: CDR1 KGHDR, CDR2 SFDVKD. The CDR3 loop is CATSDPGTGNTEAFF. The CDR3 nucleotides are TGTGCCACCAGTGACCCTGGGACAGGGAACACTGAAGCTTTCTTT.

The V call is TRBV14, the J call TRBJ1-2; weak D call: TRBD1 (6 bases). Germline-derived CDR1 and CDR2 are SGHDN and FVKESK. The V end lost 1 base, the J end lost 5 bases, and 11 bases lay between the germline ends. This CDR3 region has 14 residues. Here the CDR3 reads CASSQGGTIYGYTF. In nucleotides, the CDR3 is TGTGCCAGCAGCCAAGGTGGGACAATATATGGCTACACCTTC.

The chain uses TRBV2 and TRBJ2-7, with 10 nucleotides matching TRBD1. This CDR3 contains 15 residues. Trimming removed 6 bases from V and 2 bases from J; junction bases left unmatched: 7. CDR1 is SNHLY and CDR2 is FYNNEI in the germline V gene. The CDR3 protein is CASSAGTGVAYEQYF. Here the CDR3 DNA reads TGTGCCAGCAGCGCCGGGACAGGGGTCGCCTACGAGCAGTACTTC.

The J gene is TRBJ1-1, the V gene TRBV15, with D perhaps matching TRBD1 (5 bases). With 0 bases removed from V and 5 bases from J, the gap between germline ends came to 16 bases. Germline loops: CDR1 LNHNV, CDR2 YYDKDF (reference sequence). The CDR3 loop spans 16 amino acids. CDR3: CATSRDLSAGGTEAFF. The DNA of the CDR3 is TGTGCCACCAGCAGAGATTTATCAGCCGGGGGAACTGAAGCTTTCTTT. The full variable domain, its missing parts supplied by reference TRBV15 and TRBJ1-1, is DAMVIQNPRYQVTQFGKPVTLSCSQTLNHNVMYWYQQKSSQAPKLLFHYYDKDFNNEADTPDNFQSRRPNTSFCFLDIRSPGLGDTAMYLCATSRDLSAGGTEAFFGQGTRLTVV.

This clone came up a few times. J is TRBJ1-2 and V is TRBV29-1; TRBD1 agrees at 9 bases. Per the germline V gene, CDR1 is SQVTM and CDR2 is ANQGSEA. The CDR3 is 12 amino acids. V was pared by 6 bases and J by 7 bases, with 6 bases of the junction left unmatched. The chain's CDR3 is CSVRDRAGGYTF. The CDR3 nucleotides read TGCAGCGTACGGGACAGGGCGGGTGGCTACACCTTC. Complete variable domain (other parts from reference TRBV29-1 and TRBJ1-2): SAVISQKPSRDICQRGTSLTIQCQVDSQVTMMFWYRQQPGQSLTLIATANQGSEATYESGFVIDKFPISRPNLTFSTLTVSNMSPEDSSIYLCSVRDRAGGYTFGSGTRLTVV.

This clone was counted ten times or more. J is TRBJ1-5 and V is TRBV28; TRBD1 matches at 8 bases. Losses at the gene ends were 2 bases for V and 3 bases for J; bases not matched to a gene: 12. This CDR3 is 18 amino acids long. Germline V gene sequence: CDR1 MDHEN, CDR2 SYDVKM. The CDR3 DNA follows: TGTGCCAGCAGTTTACAGCGCCGACAGGGGATTCCCAATCAGCCCCAGCATTTT. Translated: CASSLQRRQGIPNQPQHF.

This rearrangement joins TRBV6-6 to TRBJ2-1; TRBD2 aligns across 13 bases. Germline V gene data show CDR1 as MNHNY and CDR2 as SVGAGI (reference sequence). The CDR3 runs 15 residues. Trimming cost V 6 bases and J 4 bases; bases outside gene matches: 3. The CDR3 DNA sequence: TGTGCCAGCAGCCGGACTAGCGGGAGTTACAATGAGCAGTTCTTC. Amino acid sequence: CASSRTSGSYNEQFF.

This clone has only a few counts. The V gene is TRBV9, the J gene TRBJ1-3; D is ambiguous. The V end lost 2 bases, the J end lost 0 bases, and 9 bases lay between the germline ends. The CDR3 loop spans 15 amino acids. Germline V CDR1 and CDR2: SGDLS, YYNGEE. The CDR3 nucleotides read TGTGCCAGCAGCGTCGGGGTCAACTCTGGAAACACCATATATTTT. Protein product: CASSVGVNSGNTIYF. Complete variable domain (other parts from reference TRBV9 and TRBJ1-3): DSGVTQTPKHLITATGQRVTLRCSPRSGDLSVYWYQQSLDQGLQFLIQYYNGEERAKGNILERFSAQQFPDLHSELNLSSLELGDSALYFCASSVGVNSGNTIYFGEGSWLTVV.

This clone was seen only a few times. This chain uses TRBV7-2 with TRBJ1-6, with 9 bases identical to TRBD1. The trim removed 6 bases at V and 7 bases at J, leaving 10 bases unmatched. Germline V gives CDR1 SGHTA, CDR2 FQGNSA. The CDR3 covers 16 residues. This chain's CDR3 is CASSPRTGTGNSPLHF. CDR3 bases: TGTGCCAGCAGTCCACGTACCGGGACAGGGAATTCACCCCTCCACTTT.

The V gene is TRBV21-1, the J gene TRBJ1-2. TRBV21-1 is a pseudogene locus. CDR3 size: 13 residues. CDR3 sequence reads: CASSKYLIYGYTF. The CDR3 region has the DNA TGTGCCAGCAGCAAATACTTGATCTATGGCTACACCTTC.

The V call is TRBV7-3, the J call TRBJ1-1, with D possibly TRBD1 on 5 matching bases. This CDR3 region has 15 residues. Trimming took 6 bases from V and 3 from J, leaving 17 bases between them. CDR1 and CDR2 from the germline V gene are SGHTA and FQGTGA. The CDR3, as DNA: TGTGCCAGCAGTTCCCTTGGGGCCGGCTACACTGAAGCTTTCTTT. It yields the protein CASSSLGAGYTEAFF.

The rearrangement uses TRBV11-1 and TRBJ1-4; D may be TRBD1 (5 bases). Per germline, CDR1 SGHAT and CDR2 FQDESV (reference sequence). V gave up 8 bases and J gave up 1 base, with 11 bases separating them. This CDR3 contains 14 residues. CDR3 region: CASGGQQTNEKLFF. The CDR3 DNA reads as TGTGCCAGCGGTGGACAACAAACTAATGAAAAACTGTTTTTT.

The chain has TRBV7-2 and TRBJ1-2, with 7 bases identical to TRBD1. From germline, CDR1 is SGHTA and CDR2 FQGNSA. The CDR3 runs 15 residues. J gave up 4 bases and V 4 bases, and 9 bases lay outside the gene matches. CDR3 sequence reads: CASSSTPGQSYGYTF. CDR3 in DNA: TGTGCCAGCAGCTCGACCCCGGGACAGAGCTATGGCTACACCTTC.

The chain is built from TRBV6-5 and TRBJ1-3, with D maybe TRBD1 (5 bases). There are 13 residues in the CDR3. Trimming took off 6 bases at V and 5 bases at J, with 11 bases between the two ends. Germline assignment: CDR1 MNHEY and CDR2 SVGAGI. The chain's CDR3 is CASSSGFRNTIYF. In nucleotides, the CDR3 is TGTGCCAGCAGCTCAGGGTTTAGAAACACCATATATTTT.

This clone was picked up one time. CDR3 sequence: CASSRGGYEQYF. Here the CDR3 DNA reads TGTGCCAGCAGCCGCGGGGGCTACGAGCAGTACTTC. The chain combines TRBV3-1 (or the pseudogene TRBV3-2) with TRBJ2-7, with 7 bases aligning to TRBD2. After removal of 4 bases from V and 3 bases from J, the junction contained 0 bases not matched to a gene. The CDR3 has 12 residues. Germline V CDR1 and CDR2: LGHDT, YNNKEL (reference sequence).

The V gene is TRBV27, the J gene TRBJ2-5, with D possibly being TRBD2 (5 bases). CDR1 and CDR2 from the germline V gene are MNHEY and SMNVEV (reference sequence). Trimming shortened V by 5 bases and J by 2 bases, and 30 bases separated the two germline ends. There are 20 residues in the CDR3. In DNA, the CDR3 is TGTGCCAGCAGTCCCAAGCGGTGGGAGAAGACCAGTAGCCGACAAGAGACCCAGTACTTC. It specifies CASSPKRWEKTSSRQETQYF.

Written as DNA, the CDR3 is TGTGCCAGCAGACCAGGACACTCTGGAAACACCATATATTTT. Its translation: CASRPGHSGNTIYF. The J gene is TRBJ1-3, the V gene TRBV28; a weak D match, TRBD1 (5 bases). V lost 6 bases, J lost 0 bases, and 9 bases lay in between. The germline CDR1 and CDR2 sequences are MDHEN and SYDVKM. There are 14 residues in the CDR3.

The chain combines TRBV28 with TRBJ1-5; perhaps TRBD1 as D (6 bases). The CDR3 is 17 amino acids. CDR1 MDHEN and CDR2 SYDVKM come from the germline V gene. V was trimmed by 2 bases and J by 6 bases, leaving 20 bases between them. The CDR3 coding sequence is TGTGCCAGCAGTTTAGTCTTTGGGGGGGCAGGAGGTCAGCCCCAGCATTTT. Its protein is CASSLVFGGAGGQPQHF.

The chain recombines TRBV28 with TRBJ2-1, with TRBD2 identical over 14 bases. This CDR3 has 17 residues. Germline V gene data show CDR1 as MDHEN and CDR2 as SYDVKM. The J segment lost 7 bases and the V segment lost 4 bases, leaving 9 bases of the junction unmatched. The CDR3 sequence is CASSSPGTSGSVNEQFF. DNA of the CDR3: TGTGCCAGCAGTTCGCCCGGGACTAGCGGGAGTGTTAATGAGCAGTTCTTC.

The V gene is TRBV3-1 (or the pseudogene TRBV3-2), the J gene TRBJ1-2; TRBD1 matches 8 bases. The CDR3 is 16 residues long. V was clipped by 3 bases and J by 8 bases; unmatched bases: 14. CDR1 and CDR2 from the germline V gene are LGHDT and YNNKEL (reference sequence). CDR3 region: CASSQDFLRQGRGYTF. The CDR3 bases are TGTGCCAGCAGCCAGGACTTTCTACGACAGGGGCGCGGCTACACCTTC.